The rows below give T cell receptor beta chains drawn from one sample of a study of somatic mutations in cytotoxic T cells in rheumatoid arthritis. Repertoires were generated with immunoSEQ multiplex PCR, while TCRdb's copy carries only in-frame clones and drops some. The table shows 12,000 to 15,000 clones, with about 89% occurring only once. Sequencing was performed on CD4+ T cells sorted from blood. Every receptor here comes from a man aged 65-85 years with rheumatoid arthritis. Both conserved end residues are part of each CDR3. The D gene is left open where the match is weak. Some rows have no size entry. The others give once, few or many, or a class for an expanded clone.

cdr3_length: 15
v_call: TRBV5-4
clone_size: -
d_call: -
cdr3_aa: CASSLGGASGFEQYF

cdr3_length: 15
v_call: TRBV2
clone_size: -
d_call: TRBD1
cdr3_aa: CASSERQGGSSPLHF

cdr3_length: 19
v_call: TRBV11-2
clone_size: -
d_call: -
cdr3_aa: CASSYPTGHLSSYNSPLHF

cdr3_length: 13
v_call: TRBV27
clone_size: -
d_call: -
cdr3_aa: CASSKADQETQYF

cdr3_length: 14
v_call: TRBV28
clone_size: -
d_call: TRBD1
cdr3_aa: CASSSGQGAYEQYF

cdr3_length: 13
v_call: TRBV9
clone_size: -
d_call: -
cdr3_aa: CASSQGQLYGYTF

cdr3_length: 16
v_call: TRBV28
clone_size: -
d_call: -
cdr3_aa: CASSSLRGGSNQPQHF

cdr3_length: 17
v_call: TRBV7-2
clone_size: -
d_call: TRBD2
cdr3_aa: CASSLVSLAGGQETQYF

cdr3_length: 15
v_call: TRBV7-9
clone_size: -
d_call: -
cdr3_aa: CASSLAEPAANGYTF

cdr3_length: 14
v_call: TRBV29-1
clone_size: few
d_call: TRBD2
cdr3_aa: CSTTGTNSLFEQFF

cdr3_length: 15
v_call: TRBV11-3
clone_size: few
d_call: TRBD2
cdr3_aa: CASSLELAVDYEQYF

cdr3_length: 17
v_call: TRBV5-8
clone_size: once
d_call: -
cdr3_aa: CASSLVVKRGYTGELFF

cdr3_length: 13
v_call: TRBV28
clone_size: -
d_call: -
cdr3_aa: CASSTTDNQPQHF

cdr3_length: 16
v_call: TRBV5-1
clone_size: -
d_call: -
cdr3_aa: CASSPGPGETAYEQYF

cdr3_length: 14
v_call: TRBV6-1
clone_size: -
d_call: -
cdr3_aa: CASSELGPSSPLHF

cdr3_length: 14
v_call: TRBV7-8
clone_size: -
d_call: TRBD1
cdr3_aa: CASSLGDRRETQYF

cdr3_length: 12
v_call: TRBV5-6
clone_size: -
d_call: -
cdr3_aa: CASTRDSYEQYF

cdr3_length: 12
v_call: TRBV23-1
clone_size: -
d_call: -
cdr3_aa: CAITARRCEQYF

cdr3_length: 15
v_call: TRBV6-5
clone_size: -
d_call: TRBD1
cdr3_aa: CASSSWGQGRDGYTF

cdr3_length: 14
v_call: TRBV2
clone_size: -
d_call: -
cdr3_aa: CASSDNRYTDTQYF

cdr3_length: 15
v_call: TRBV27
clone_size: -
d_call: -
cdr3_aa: CASSLLTGYIEKLFF

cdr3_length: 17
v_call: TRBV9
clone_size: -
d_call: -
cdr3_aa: CASSPRGGLPSTDTQYF

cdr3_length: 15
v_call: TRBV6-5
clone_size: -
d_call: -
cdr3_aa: CASSYSWDTSYEQYF

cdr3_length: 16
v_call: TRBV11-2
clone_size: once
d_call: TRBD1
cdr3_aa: CASSFLTGFSGNTIYF

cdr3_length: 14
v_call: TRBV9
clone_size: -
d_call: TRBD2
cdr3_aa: CASSLTLGGYEQYF

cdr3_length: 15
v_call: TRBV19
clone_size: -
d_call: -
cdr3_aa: CASSIPGSGGDEQYF

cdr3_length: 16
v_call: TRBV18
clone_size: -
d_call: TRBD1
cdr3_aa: CASSPPSTGGRDEQFF

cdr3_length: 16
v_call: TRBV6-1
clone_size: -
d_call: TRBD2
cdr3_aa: CASSEMSGRAADTQYF

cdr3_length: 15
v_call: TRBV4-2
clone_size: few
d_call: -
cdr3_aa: CASSQEESLYYGYTF

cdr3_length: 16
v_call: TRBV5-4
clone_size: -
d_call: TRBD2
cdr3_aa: CASRTGTSSNTGELFF

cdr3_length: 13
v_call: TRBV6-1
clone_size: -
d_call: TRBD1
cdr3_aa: CARGQGAKETQYF

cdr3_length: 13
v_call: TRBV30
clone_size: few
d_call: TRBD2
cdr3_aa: CAWSDLVAGVQYF

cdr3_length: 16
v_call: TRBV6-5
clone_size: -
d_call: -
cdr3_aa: CASSYSALLSTDTQYF

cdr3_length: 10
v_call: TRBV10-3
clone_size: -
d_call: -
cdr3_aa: CAIGGPGQFF

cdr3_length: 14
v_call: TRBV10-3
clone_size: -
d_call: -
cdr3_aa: CAIRSGASSYEQYF

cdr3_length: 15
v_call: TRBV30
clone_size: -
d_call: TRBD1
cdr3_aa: CAWSGTGQGADGYTF

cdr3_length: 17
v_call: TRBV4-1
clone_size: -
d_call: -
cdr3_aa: CASSQGLGGAPQETQYF

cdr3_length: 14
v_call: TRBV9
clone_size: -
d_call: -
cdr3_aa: CASSVEGYGNTIYF

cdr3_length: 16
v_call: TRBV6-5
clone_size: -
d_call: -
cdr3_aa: CASSYSSQGATDTQYF

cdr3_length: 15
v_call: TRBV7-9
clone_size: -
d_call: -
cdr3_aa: CASSLELGSGGGYTF

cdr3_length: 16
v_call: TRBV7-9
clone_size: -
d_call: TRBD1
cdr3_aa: CASSLGPGQGNQPQHF

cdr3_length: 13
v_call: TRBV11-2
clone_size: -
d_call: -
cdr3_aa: CASSLDRGTEAFF

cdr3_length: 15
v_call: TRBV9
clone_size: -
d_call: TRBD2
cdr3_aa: CASSLLAGVPYEQYF

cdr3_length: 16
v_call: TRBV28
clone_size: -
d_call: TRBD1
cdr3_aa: CASSPRTGKGGYGYTF

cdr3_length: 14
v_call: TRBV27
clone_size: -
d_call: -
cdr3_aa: CASSFLVGTGELFF

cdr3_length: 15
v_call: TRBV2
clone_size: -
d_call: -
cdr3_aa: CASKSTVGGDYEQYF

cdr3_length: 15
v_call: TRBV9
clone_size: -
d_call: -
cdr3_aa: CASSPRDFSYNEQFF